This TCR beta chain was observed in a study of blood T cell repertoires in COVID-19. Profiled with immunoSEQ multiplex PCR; TCRdb holds only in-frame clones, not every one. The data show 300,000 to 400,000 clones, with 85% to 90% seen just once and less than 1.2% held by the top ten. This clone was recorded once. From germline, CDR1 is SGHKS and CDR2 YYEKEE (reference sequence). V lost 0 bases, J lost 3 bases, and 9 bases lay in between. This CDR3 spans 14 amino acids. Ages ranged from about 18 to 89 years, with residence in about 24 US areas. Cohorts were determined from participant-reported clinical history.

The material sequenced was PBMCs or T cells enriched from blood (not recorded which). The J gene is TRBJ1-2, the V gene TRBV5-5; weak D call: TRBD1 (5 bases). This sequence was found in a man aged 18-30 years who had recovered from COVID-19. The CDR3: CASSLETDHYGYTF. The CDR3 bases are TGTGCCAGCAGCTTGGAGACAGATCACTATGGCTACACCTTC.